These T cell receptor beta chains were read from a single sample in a study of T-cell memory formation after mild COVID-19. MiXCR, applied by TCRdb to the 5' RACE reads, yields one record per CDR3 protein. This sample carries fewer than 700,000 distinct CDR3 sequences, about 20% of them seen once, and the ten largest clones take about 12%. The sample was PBMCs or a T cell subset sorted from them (not recorded which). The receptors come from an adult woman who had mild COVID-19 (a few samples of this study predate the infection). Cell type and time point are not known. The CDR3 runs from the conserved cysteine through the conserved F or W. The order of the fields is J gene, V gene, clone size, D gene, CDR3 DNA, CDR3 protein. A D gene is named only where the DNA matches it firmly. For some rows the clone size is stated as once, few or many, or as a class when expanded; others skip it.

>TRBJ1-3|TRBV5-4|few|.
TGTGCCAGCAGCTTGCCAGGGGAAAACACCATATATTTT
CASSLPGENTIYF
>TRBJ1-2|TRBV29-1|few|.
TGCAGCGTTTACGGGGTTACAGTCGGCTACACCTTC
CSVYGVTVGYTF
>TRBJ1-2|TRBV12-3/TRBV12-4|few|.
TGTGCCAGCAGTTTAGGGCAGCGACGCTACACCTTC
CASSLGQRRYTF
>TRBJ1-6|TRBV4-1|.|.
TGCGCCAGCAGCCTACGGGGAGGGGCCGCCAATTCACCCCTCCACTTT
CASSLRGGAANSPLHF
>TRBJ2-7|TRBV6-5|.|TRBD2
TGTGCCAGCAGTTACACCTACGGCCTAGCGGGAGCCTACGAGCAGTACTTC
CASSYTYGLAGAYEQYF
>TRBJ2-7|TRBV20-1|.|.
TGCAGTGCAAGGGACAACACCCCCTACGAGCAGTACTTC
CSARDNTPYEQYF
>TRBJ2-7|TRBV7-3|many|TRBD1
TGTGCCAGCAGGTCCGGGACAGGGAACGAGCAGTACTTC
CASRSGTGNEQYF
>TRBJ2-3|TRBV12-3/TRBV12-4|few|.
TGTGCCAGCAGTTTAGGGGTGGCCGCACCTTCCACAGATACGCAGTATTTT
CASSLGVAAPSTDTQYF
>TRBJ2-7|TRBV12-3/TRBV12-4|.|TRBD1
TGTGCCAGCAGCTATAACAGGGGAGAGCAGTACTTC
CASSYNRGEQYF
>TRBJ1-2|TRBV6-1|.|TRBD1
TGTGCCAGCAGTGAGGTGGACAGGGTGGTATGCTTC
CASSEVDRVVCF
>TRBJ1-2|TRBV5-1|.|TRBD1
TGCGCCAGCAGCTTGTCTTCTGGGACAGCAAACTATGGCTACACCTTC
CASSLSSGTANYGYTF